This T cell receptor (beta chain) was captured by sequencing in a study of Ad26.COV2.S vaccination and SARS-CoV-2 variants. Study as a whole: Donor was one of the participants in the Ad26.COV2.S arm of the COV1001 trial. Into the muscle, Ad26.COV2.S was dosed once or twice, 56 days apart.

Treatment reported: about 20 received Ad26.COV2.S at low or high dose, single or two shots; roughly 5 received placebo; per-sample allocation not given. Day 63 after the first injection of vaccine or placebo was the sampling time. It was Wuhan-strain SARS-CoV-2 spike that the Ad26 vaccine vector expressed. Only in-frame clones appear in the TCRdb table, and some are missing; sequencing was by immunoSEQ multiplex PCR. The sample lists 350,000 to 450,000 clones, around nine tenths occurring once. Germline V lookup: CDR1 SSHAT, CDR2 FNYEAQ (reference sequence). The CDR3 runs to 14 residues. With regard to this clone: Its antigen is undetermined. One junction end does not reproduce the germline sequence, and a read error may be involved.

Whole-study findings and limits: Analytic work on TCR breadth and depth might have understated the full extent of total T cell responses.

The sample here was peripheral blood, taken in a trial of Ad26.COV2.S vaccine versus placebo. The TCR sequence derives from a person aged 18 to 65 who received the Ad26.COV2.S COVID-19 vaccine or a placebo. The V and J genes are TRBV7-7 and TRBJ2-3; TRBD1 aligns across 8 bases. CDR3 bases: TGTGCTAGCAGCTTAGACAGGGGCGCAGATACGCAGTATTTT. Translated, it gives CASSLDRGADTQYF.